This record covers a single T cell receptor (beta chain). This record belongs to a study of blood T cell repertoires in COVID-19. Method: immunoSEQ multiplex PCR; TCRdb's copy keeps in-frame clones and lacks some. The repertoire holds a few hundred thousand clones, with nearly 90% as singletons. With 3 bases removed from V and 1 base from J, the gap between germline ends came to 10 bases. Germline V gene data show CDR1 as SGHRS and CDR2 as YFSETQ. The CDR3 contains 14 residues. The source is a woman aged 55-69 years with COVID-19, enrolled during active disease. Source material: peripheral blood. The gene calls are TRBV5-1 and TRBJ1-1; D gene uncertain. The CDR3 DNA sequence: TGCGCCAGCAGCTCCACGGTCGGGAACACTGAAGCTTTCTTT. As protein: CASSSTVGNTEAFF.